The sequence of this T cell receptor beta chain was determined in a study of CD8+CD57+ T cells in acquired aplastic anemia. Template material for TCR beta VDJ and CDR3 profiling consisted of genomic DNA. TCRdb used MiXCR to reprocess the reads, holding one entry per CDR3 protein. The data show about 62,000 distinct CDR3 sequences, over 45% seen once. Study observations and caveats: In common between the patients and the controls were around 29 CD8+ CDR3 sequences.

Germline values: CDR1 MNHNS, CDR2 SASEGT. Trimming stripped 8 bases from V and 5 bases from J, with 12 bases between. This CDR3 spans 12 amino acids. A word on this clonotype: As yet, its antigen is unknown. A read error is possible here, since a much larger clone lies one base away.

The chain joins TRBV6-1 to TRBJ1-2; D may be TRBD1 (5 bases). The sequence came from a human donor in good health, serving as a control. The specimen was sorted CD4+, CD8+, or CD8+CD57+ T cells (not recorded which) from PBMCs. The CDR3 DNA follows: TGTGCCAGCGGTGTGGGGGGTTATGGCTACACCTTC. Translating it yields CASGVGGYGYTF.